This entry features one T cell receptor (beta chain) sequence. The antigen remains undetermined. The data stem from a study of T cell repertoires in cytomegalovirus infection. In the study overall: Used in the study were CMV epitopes, some recently identified and HLA-C-restricted, others well-studied and HLA-B-restricted. Public TCR beta signature analysis indicated the presence of both CMV infection and matching HLA type. Findings and caveats of the study: What dominated the ex vivo response were HLA-C-restricted CMV-specific TCR beta clonotypes. Cumulated frequencies of public TCR beta families served to identify carriers of CMV plus the relevant HLA.

CDR3 size: 13 residues. Per the germline V gene, CDR1 is SGHTA and CDR2 is FQGTGA. V was clipped by 1 base and J by 8 bases, with 12 bases between them. Via MiXCR, TCRdb re-called the reads, giving one row per CDR3 protein. The sample lists some 920,000 distinct CDR3 sequences, roughly 30% seen once, with roughly 13% in the top ten. This receptor was obtained from a human donor in good health (CMV status not recorded). Some clones in this sample may be carry-over from other donors' samples. This rearrangement joins TRBV7-3 to TRBJ2-7, with no clear D. The sample consisted of cultured CD8+ T cells from PBMCs, taken from culture after CMV antigen stimulation. The DNA of the CDR3 is TGTGCCAGCAGCTTAATGGTCCCCCCTAAGCAGTACGTC. Its protein product is CASSLMVPPKQYV.